The sequence of this TCR beta chain was determined in a study of OX40 agonist ivuxolimab in advanced cancers. Sequencing used immunoSEQ multiplex PCR; TCRdb keeps in-frame clones, though not all of them. The sample includes some 77,000 clones, approximately 85% of them seen just once. This clone was seen just once. CDR1 and CDR2 from the germline V gene are SGHTA and FQGNSA. There are 15 residues in the CDR3. Trimming removed 1 base from V and 2 bases from J, with 10 bases in between. Source: CD4+ or CD8+ T cells sorted from blood, taken in a trial of the OX40 agonist ivuxolimab. The rearrangement uses TRBV7-2 and TRBJ2-3, with a possible D match to TRBD2 (5 bases). The TCR was taken from an adult with an advanced solid tumor such as melanoma, head and neck, liver or kidney cancer. CDR3 sequence reads: CASSLGERNTDTQYF. For the CDR3, the DNA is TGTGCCAGCAGCTTAGGTGAGCGGAACACAGATACGCAGTATTTT.